This T cell receptor beta chain was observed in a study of siplizumab effects on memory and regulatory T cells. As to this clone: Antigen unknown.

The study's findings and limits: Tregs proliferating in siplizumab cultures lacked confirmation of their suppressive function. Alloreactive sequences tracing back to unstimulated CD4+ memory cells fell significantly with siplizumab. A major contribution to the alloresponse seemed to be made by naive T cells, which seemed more diverse than memory cells.

The trim removed 5 bases at V and 3 bases at J, leaving 4 bases unmatched. Germline V gene data show CDR1 as MDHEN and CDR2 as SYDVKM. CDR3 size: 15 residues. Roughly 100,000 TCR templates underwent assay in every sample. Measured with immunoSEQ multiplex PCR; TCRdb has only the in-frame clones, and not every one. This sample has about 100,000 clones; less than 95% occur once, and the top ten carry approximately 1.5%. The sequence derives from a human donor in good health. The chain is built from TRBV28 and TRBJ2-2, with 9 bases matching TRBD1. Sequenced input: non-Treg CD4+ T cells sorted from blood. The DNA of the CDR3 is TGTGCCAGCAGTCCCCGGGACAGGGACACCGGGGAGCTGTTTTTT. Its translation is CASSPRDRDTGELFF.